This T cell receptor beta chain is from a study of blood T cell repertoires in COVID-19. Looking at the study overall: Specimens from acute and convalescent COVID-19 originated in the United States, Italy and Spain. The analysed material was cDNA or gDNA that came from T cells, B-cell-depleted T cells, or PBMCs.

The CDR3 has 16 amino acids. J gave up 0 bases and V 8 bases, and 12 bases lay outside the gene matches. Germline CDR1 MGHDK, CDR2 SYGVNS. In the source study's methods: By means of reference gene primer amplification, nucleated cell counts were estimated. Assay: immunoSEQ multiplex PCR; the TCRdb copy retains only in-frame clones and omits some. From that table come the V and J calls and clone size; the DNA was used to work out D and trimming. The profile shows roughly 100,000 clones, 80% to 90% of them singletons. This TCR derives from a man aged 60 to 75 with acute or convalescent COVID-19. The rearrangement uses TRBV25-1 and TRBJ1-1; 7 nucleotides align to TRBD1. Material for sequencing was peripheral blood. DNA of the CDR3: TGTGCCAGCCGTGTAAGAAGGGGACAGATGAACACTGAAGCTTTCTTT. Amino acids: CASRVRRGQMNTEAFF. Complete variable domain (other parts from reference TRBV25-1 and TRBJ1-1): EADIYQTPRYLVIGTGKKITLECSQTMGHDKMYWYQQDPGMELHLIHYSYGVNSTEKGDLSSESTVSRIRTEHFPLTLESARPSHTSQYLCASRVRRGQMNTEAFFGQGTRLTVV.